The sequence of this T cell receptor (beta chain) was determined in a study of post-analysis software for immune sequencing data. Unique molecular identifiers were carried by the TCR beta cDNA libraries. TCRdb passed the PCR reads through MiXCR, listing each CDR3 protein once. This table has 150,000 to 200,000 distinct CDR3 sequences, approximately 30% appearing once. Turning to this clonotype: Antigen unknown.

This CDR3 is 14 amino acids long. Trimming shortened V by 4 bases and J by 0 bases, and 9 bases separated the two germline ends. Regarding the study as a whole: The study found TRBV5-6, TRBV5-1 and TRBV20-1 among about five TRBV segments more frequent in patients than controls.

The chain is built from TRBV12-3 or TRBV12-4 and TRBJ1-1, with D maybe TRBD1 (5 bases). The sample consisted of blood. This TCR derives from a girl aged 10-17 years with multiple sclerosis. This CDR3 is CASSSGGMNTEAFF. CDR3 nucleotide sequence: TGTGCCAGCAGTTCCGGGGGGATGAACACTGAAGCTTTCTTT.